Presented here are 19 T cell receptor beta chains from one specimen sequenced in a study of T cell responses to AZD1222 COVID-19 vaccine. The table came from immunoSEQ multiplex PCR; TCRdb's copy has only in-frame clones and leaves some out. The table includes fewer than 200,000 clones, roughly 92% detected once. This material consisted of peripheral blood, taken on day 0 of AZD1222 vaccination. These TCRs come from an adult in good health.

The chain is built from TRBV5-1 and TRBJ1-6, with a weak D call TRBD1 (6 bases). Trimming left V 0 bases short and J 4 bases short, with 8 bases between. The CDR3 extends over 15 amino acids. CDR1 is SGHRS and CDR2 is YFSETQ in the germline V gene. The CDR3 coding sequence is TGCGCCAGCAGCTTGGACAGGGAATATAATTCACCCCTCCACTTT. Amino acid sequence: CASSLDREYNSPLHF.

The DNA for the CDR3 is TGTGCCAGCAGTTCCTTACAGGGGGCCTCTGAAGCTTTCTTT. Amino acids: CASSSLQGASEAFF. The chain employs TRBV27 and TRBJ1-1; TRBD1 agrees at 9 bases. V was clipped by 4 bases and J by 6 bases; unmatched bases: 6. Per the germline V gene, CDR1 is MNHEY and CDR2 is SMNVEV (reference sequence). The CDR3 is made up of 14 amino acids.

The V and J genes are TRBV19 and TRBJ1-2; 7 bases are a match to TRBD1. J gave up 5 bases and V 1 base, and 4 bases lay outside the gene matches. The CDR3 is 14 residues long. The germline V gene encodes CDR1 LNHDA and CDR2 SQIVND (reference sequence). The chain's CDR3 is CASSIAGTAYGYTF. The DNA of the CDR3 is TGTGCCAGTAGTATAGCCGGGACAGCTTATGGCTACACCTTC.

CDR3 bases: TGTGCCAGCCGGGGGGTGGGTGATACGCAGTATTTT. Its protein is CASRGVGDTQYF. The rearrangement links TRBV9 to TRBJ2-3, with 7 nucleotides matching TRBD2. With V trimmed by 7 bases and J by 6 bases, 5 bases remained unmatched. This CDR3 contains 12 residues. Germline-derived CDR1 and CDR2 are SGDLS and YYNGEE. Filled out from reference TRBV9 and TRBJ2-3, the complete variable domain reads DSGVTQTPKHLITATGQRVTLRCSPRSGDLSVYWYQQSLDQGLQFLIQYYNGEERAKGNILERFSAQQFPDLHSELNLSSLELGDSALYFCASRGVGDTQYFGPGTRLTVL.

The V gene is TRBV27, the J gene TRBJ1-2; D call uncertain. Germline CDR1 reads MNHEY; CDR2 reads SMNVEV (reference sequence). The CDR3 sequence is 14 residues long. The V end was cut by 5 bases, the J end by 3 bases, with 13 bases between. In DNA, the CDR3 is TGTGCCAGCAGTCCCTATACTGCTCACTATGGCTACACCTTC. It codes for CASSPYTAHYGYTF.

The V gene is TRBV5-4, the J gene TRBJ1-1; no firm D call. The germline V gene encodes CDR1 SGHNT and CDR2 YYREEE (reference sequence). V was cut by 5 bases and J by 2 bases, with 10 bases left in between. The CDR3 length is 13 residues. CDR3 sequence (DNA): TGTGCCAGCAGGGGAGGATTAAACACTGAAGCTTTCTTT. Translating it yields CASRGGLNTEAFF. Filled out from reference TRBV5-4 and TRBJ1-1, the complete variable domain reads ETGVTQSPTHLIKTRGQQVTLRCSSQSGHNTVSWYQQALGQGPQFIFQYYREEENGRGNFPPRFSGLQFPNYSSELNVNALELDDSALYLCASRGGLNTEAFFGQGTRLTVV.

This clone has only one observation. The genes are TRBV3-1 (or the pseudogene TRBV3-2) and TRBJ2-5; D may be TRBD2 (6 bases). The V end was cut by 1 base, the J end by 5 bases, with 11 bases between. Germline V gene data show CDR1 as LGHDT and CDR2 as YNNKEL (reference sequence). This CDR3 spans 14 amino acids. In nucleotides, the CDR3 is TGTGCCAGCAGCCAAGGTGGGGGGAGCGAGACCCAGTACTTC. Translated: CASSQGGGSETQYF.

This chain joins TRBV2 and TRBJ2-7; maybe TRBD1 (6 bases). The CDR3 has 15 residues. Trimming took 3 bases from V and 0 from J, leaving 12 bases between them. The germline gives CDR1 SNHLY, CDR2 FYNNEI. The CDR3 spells CASSESRGYSYEQYV. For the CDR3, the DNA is TGTGCCAGCAGTGAGTCCAGGGGTTACTCCTACGAGCAGTACGTC.

This CDR3 reads CASSAHDRGEETQYF. The CDR3 DNA sequence: TGTGCCAGCTCAGCCCACGACAGGGGTGAAGAGACCCAGTACTTC. This chain connects TRBV18 to TRBJ2-5; TRBD1 matches at 8 bases. V was clipped by 5 bases and J by 3 bases; unmatched bases: 8. The germline V gene has CDR1 KGHSH and CDR2 LQKENI. CDR3 length: 15 amino acids.

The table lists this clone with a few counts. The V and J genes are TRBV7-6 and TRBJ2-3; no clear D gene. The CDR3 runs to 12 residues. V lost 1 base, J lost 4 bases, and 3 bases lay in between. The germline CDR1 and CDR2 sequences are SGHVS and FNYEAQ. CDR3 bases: TGTGCCAGCAGCTTAGTTTCAGATACGCAGTATTTT. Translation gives CASSLVSDTQYF.

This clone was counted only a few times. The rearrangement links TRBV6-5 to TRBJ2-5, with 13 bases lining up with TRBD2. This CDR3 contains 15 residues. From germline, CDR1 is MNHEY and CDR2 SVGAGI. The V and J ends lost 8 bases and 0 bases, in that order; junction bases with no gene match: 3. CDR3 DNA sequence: TGTGCCAGCCGGGGACTAGCGGGAAACCAAGAGACCCAGTACTTC. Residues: CASRGLAGNQETQYF.

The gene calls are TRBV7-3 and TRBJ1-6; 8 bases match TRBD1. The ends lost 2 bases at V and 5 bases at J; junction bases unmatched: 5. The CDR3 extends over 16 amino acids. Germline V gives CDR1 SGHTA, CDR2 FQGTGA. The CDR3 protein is CASSLAGGKNNSPLHF. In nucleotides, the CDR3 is TGTGCCAGCAGCTTAGCAGGGGGCAAAAATAATTCACCCCTCCACTTT.

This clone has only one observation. CDR3 bases: TGTGCCAGCAGCTGGAGCTCCTACAATGAGCAGTTCTTC. Protein product: CASSWSSYNEQFF. The V and J genes are TRBV7-2 and TRBJ2-1, with D unresolved. The germline V gene encodes CDR1 SGHTA and CDR2 FQGNSA. The CDR3 loop spans 13 amino acids. Trimming stripped 4 bases from V and 0 bases from J, with 4 bases between.

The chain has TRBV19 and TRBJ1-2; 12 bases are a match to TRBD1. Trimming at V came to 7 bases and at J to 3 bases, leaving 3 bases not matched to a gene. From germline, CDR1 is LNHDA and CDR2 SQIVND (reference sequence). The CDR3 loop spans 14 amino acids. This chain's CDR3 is CASMGTGGYYGYTF. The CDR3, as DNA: TGTGCCAGTATGGGGACAGGGGGCTACTATGGCTACACCTTC.

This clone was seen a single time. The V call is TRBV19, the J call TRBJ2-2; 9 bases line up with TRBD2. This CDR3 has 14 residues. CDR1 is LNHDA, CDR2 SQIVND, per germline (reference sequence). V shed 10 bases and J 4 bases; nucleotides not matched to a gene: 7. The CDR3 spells CATHSSGVTGELFF. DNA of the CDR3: TGTGCCACCCATTCTAGCGGGGTCACCGGGGAGCTGTTTTTT.

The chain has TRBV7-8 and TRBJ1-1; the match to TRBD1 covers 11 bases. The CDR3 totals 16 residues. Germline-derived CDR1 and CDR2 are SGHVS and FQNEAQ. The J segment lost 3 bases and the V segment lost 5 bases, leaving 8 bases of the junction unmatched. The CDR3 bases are TGTGCCAGCAGCCCTAGGGACAGGGGGGCGCACACTGAAGCTTTCTTT. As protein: CASSPRDRGAHTEAFF.

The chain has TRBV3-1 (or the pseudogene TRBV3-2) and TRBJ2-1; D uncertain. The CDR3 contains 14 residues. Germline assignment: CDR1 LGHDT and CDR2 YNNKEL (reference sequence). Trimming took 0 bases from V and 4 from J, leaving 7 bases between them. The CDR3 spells CASSQDGRYNEQFF. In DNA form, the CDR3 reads TGTGCCAGCAGCCAAGACGGAAGGTACAATGAGCAGTTCTTC.

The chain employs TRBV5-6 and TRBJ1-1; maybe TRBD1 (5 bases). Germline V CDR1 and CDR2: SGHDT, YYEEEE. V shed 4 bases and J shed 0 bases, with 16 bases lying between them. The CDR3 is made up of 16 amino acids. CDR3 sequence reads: CASSPRTGGLNTEAFF. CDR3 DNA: TGTGCCAGCAGCCCAAGGACGGGGGGATTGAACACTGAAGCTTTCTTT.

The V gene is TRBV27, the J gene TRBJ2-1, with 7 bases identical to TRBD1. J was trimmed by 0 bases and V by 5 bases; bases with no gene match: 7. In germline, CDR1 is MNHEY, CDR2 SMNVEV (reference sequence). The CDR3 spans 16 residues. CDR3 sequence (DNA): TGTGCCAGCAGTCCGACAGGGTGGATCTCCTACAATGAGCAGTTCTTC. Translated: CASSPTGWISYNEQFF.